This TCR beta chain derives from a study of T-cell memory formation after mild COVID-19. Overall study results and limits: Researchers found some responding clones in pre-infection memory, a sign that cross-reactive memory joined.

This clonotype was seen many times. Its target is unknown. Germline V gene sequence: CDR1 SEHNR, CDR2 FQNEAQ (reference sequence). The CDR3 runs to 13 residues. V was cut by 5 bases and J by 2 bases, with 8 bases left in between. TCRdb independently ran MiXCR on the 5' RACE reads; one entry per CDR3 protein. The table lists 110,000 to 150,000 distinct CDR3 sequences, approximately 26% of them singletons, with approximately 25% in the top ten. This receptor was obtained from an adult woman who had mild COVID-19 (a few samples of this study predate the infection). Cell type and time point are not known. The material sequenced was PBMCs or a T cell subset sorted from them (not recorded which). This sequence joins TRBV7-9 and TRBJ2-3; no clear D gene. The CDR3 DNA reads TGTGCCAGCAGCCCCCAGAACACAGATACGCAGTATTTT. Its translation is CASSPQNTDTQYF.